The rows below give T cell receptor beta chains drawn from one sample of a study of tumor and adjacent non-tumor tissue in lung cancer. Using its own MiXCR run on the multiplex PCR reads, TCRdb lists one record per CDR3 protein. The sample lists about 110,000 distinct CDR3 sequences, 62% seen once, with around 20% in the top ten. The sample was distant non-tumor lung tissue. The receptor set was obtained from a man aged 55 to 70 with non-small cell lung cancer. The CDR3 runs from the conserved cysteine through the conserved F or W. The D gene is left open where the match is weak. Size is omitted from some rows. Given values are once, few, many or a class for expanded clones.

v_call,j_call,d_call,clone_size,cdr3_aa,cdr3_nt
TRBV6-2/TRBV6-3,TRBJ2-7,TRBD2,-,CVSSYSLPSGLQLSYEQYF,TGTGTCAGCAGTTACTCTCTTCCTAGCGGGCTTCAACTCTCCTACGAGCAGTACTTC
TRBV12-3/TRBV12-4,TRBJ2-5,TRBD1,-,CVSSLRQGEETQYF,TGTGTCAGCAGTTTGCGGCAGGGGGAAGAGACTCAGTACTTT
TRBV5-1,TRBJ2-5,-,-,CASSLGPRTSWAETQYF,TGCGCCAGCAGCTTGGGACCCAGGACAAGTTGGGCAGAGACCCAGTACTTC
TRBV5-5,TRBJ2-7,-,-,CANSLGGAATYEQYF,TGTGCCAACAGCCTGGGTGGGGCTGCAACTTACGAGCAGTACTTC
TRBV6-2/TRBV6-3,TRBJ2-1,TRBD2,-,CASRGTSGSNEQFF,TGTGCCAGCAGGGGGACTAGCGGGAGCAATGAACAGTTCTTC
TRBV5-1,TRBJ1-1,-,-,CASRLDTGRREAFF,TGCGCCAGCAGATTGGACACAGGGAGAAGGGAAGCTTTCTTT
TRBV19,TRBJ1-5,TRBD1,-,CASRGQRDSNQPQHF,TGTGCCAGTAGGGGACAGAGAGATAGCAATCAGCCCCAGCATTTT
TRBV20-1,TRBJ2-5,-,-,CSARVISLETQYF,TGCAGTGCTAGAGTCATATCTCTGGAGACCCAGTACTTC
TRBV6-6,TRBJ1-2,-,medium-sized,CASTPGGGLQGGYTF,TGTGCCAGCACCCCGGGGGGGGGATTACAAGGTGGCTACACCTTC
TRBV5-6,TRBJ2-5,TRBD1,many,CASSRGGQRYQETQYF,TGTGCCAGCAGCCGAGGGGGACAGCGGTACCAAGAGACCCAGTACTTC
TRBV5-1,TRBJ2-2,TRBD2,-,CASSPTSGRSGELFF,TGCGCCAGCAGCCCTACTAGCGGGAGAAGCGGGGAGCTGTTTTTT
TRBV4-3,TRBJ2-7,-,-,CANSHPDRPPSRASYEQYF,TGCGCCAACAGCCACCCAGACAGGCCTCCTAGCAGGGCATCCTACGAGCAGTACTTC
TRBV5-4,TRBJ2-1,-,-,CTSSLVGPAYNEQFF,TGTACCAGCAGCTTGGTTGGACCGGCCTACAATGAGCAGTTCTTC
TRBV6-6,TRBJ1-4,-,many,CASSYLRRGYNEKLFF,TGTGCCAGCAGTTACCTACGGAGGGGTTACAATGAAAAACTGTTTTTT
TRBV6-6,TRBJ2-7,-,-,CGSSSRGNSYGQYF,TGTGGCAGCAGCTCCCGGGGGAACTCCTACGGGCAGTACTTC
TRBV12-3/TRBV12-4,TRBJ1-1,TRBD1,-,CASTKGVGGAGTEAYF,TGTGCCAGCACTAAAGGGGTAGGGGGCGCGGGCACTGAAGCTTACTTT
TRBV6-6,TRBJ1-5,-,-,CASRLAGSSNQPHHF,TGTGCCAGCAGATTAGCAGGGTCTAGCAATCAGCCCCATCATTTT
TRBV5-4,TRBJ2-2,-,-,CASSTVPAGELFF,TGTGCCAGCAGCACCGTACCGGCCGGGGAGCTGTTTTTC
TRBV11-2,TRBJ2-7,-,-,CVSSVSPLREQYF,TGTGTCAGCAGCGTAAGCCCTCTTAGAGAGCAGTACTTC
TRBV14,TRBJ2-6,-,-,CASSQWTPGANVLTF,TGTGCCAGCAGCCAATGGACACCTGGGGCCAACGTCCTGACTTTC
TRBV4-3,TRBJ1-2,TRBD1,-,CAFSQDLGTGRYTF,TGCGCCTTCAGCCAAGACCTCGGGACAGGACGCTACACCTTC
TRBV12-3/TRBV12-4,TRBJ2-1,-,many,CASVGSWYNEQFF,TGTGCCAGCGTAGGGAGTTGGTACAATGAGCAGTTCTTC
TRBV21-1,TRBJ2-5,-,-,CASTDRVLGETQYF,TGTGCCAGCACCGACAGGGTGTTGGGAGAGACCCAGTACTTC
TRBV6-6,TRBJ2-1,TRBD2,many,CASSTPLAGGSMGEQFF,TGTGCCAGCAGTACCCCCCTGGCGGGAGGCTCCATGGGTGAGCAGTTCTTC
TRBV11-2,TRBJ2-4,-,-,CASSDQGGLVKYIQYF,TGTGCCAGCAGCGACCAAGGGGGTCTAGTCAAATACATTCAGTACTTC
TRBV6-2/TRBV6-3,TRBJ1-2,-,-,CTSSYAGTSNYGYNF,TGTACCAGCAGTTACGCCGGGACCTCTAACTATGGCTACAACTTC
TRBV11-3,TRBJ2-7,-,-,CASSSYRIGGARNDQYF,TGTGCCAGCAGCTCCTACAGGATCGGGGGCGCGAGAAACGATCAGTACTTC
TRBV6-6,TRBJ1-1,-,-,CASSSAQDNTNTEAFF,TGTGCCAGCAGTTCCGCCCAGGACAATACCAACACTGAAGCTTTCTTT
TRBV6-2/TRBV6-3,TRBJ2-1,-,-,CASSSAGGTNEQFF,TGTGCTAGCAGTTCCGCTGGCGGGACCAATGAGCAGTTCTTC
TRBV11-3,TRBJ2-3,-,-,CGSNLVGYTDTQYF,TGTGGCAGCAACTTAGTTGGCTACACAGATACGCAGTATTTT
TRBV20-1,TRBJ2-2,TRBD1,few,CSAKTGTGIVGELFF,TGCAGTGCCAAAACCGGGACAGGGATTGTCGGGGAGCTGTTTTTT
TRBV11-2,TRBJ1-6,-,medium-sized,CATFDGDSYNSPLHF,TGTGCCACCTTTGACGGAGACTCCTATAATTCACCCCTCCACTTT
TRBV29-1,TRBJ2-1,-,-,CSVGSRGSYNEQFF,TGCAGCGTTGGTTCGCGCGGTTCCTACAATGAGCAGTTTTTC
TRBV5-1,TRBJ2-7,-,once,CASSLEAYEQYF,TGCGCCAGCAGCTTGGAGGCCTACGAGCAGTACTTC
TRBV6-1,TRBJ2-3,-,-,CTSNEGPAVSTDTQYF,TGTACCAGCAATGAGGGACCAGCAGTTAGCACAGATACGCAGTATTTT
TRBV20-1,TRBJ2-1,TRBD2,once,CSARARTSRHGKDNEQFF,TGCAGTGCTAGGGCCAGGACTAGCAGACACGGGAAGGACAATGAGCAGTTCTTC
TRBV12-3/TRBV12-4,TRBJ2-3,-,-,CASALREHTDTQYF,TGTGCCAGCGCTCTCAGGGAACACACAGATACGCAGTATTTT
TRBV6-1,TRBJ1-1,TRBD1,-,CASSDYRGGNTEAFF,TGTGCCAGCAGTGATTACAGGGGAGGAAACACTGAAGCTTTCTTT
TRBV12-3/TRBV12-4,TRBJ1-6,-,-,CASSPGRGNLPLHF,TGTGCCAGCAGTCCGGGACGGGGTAACTTACCCCTCCACTTT
TRBV11-2,TRBJ2-1,-,medium-sized,CASSLRIASSNEQFF,TGTGCCAGCAGCTTACGGATAGCGTCATCCAATGAGCAGTTCTTC
TRBV11-3,TRBJ2-7,-,many,CASSLEYEQYF,TGTGCCAGCAGCTTAGAATACGAGCAGTACTTC
TRBV12-3/TRBV12-4,TRBJ1-2,-,-,CASSPQAYYGYTF,TGTGCTAGCAGCCCCCAGGCCTACTATGGCTACACCTTC
TRBV5-1,TRBJ2-3,-,many,CASSLVGGADTQYF,TGCGCCAGCAGCTTGGTTGGAGGGGCAGATACGCAGTATTTT
TRBV6-1,TRBJ2-2,-,once,CASSGGRAPNTVELFF,TGTGCCAGCAGTGGGGGACGGGCACCTAACACCGTGGAGCTGTTTTTT
TRBV12-3/TRBV12-4,TRBJ1-4,-,-,CVGRSGLGTEKLFF,TGTGTCGGCAGATCCGGGCTAGGTACTGAAAAACTGTTTTTT
TRBV6-5,TRBJ2-6,TRBD1,many,CASSYYRGSGANVLTF,TGTGCCAGCAGTTACTACAGGGGGTCTGGGGCCAACGTCCTGACTTTC
TRBV5-1,TRBJ2-1,TRBD1,-,CATGAGGPPTDEQFF,TGCGCCACAGGGGCAGGGGGCCCTCCTACGGATGAGCAGTTCTTC
TRBV11-1,TRBJ2-7,-,-,CASSTAGQGHCEQYF,TGTGCCAGCAGCACCGCGGGACAAGGGCATTGCGAGCAGTACTTC
TRBV6-2/TRBV6-3,TRBJ2-1,-,many,CASQVGEVSYNEQFF,TGTGCCAGCCAAGTCGGGGAGGTATCCTACAATGAGCAGTTCTTC
TRBV11-2,TRBJ2-3,-,-,CASRPQGGGTDTQYF,TGTGCCAGCAGACCCCAGGGGGGGGGCACAGATACGCAGTATTTT
TRBV6-5,TRBJ2-1,TRBD2,-,CASSRTSGFSYNVQFF,TGTGCCAGCAGTAGGACTAGCGGCTTTTCCTACAATGTGCAGTTCTTC
TRBV2,TRBJ2-6,TRBD1,many,CASSEARDRGNVLTF,TGTGCCAGCAGTGAAGCGCGGGACAGGGGAAACGTCCTGACTTTC
TRBV11-2,TRBJ2-5,-,-,CASSPDGPQESQYF,TGTGCCAGCAGCCCCGACGGACCCCAAGAGTCCCAGTACTTC
TRBV14,TRBJ2-1,-,-,CASSPIAGISSYNEQFF,TGTGCCAGCAGCCCTATAGCAGGGATTTCCTCCTACAATGAGCAGTTCTTC
TRBV12-3/TRBV12-4,TRBJ2-1,TRBD2,-,CASNLGGSHNGQFF,TGTGCCAGCAACCTGGGCGGGAGTCACAATGGACAGTTCTTC